Below, one TCR beta chain is given with its context. The antigen remains undetermined. This record comes from a study of cytotoxic CD8 clonotypes in ibrutinib-treated CLL. Study-wide points: Clonality increased with ibrutinib response but returned toward baseline at progression. The times at which samples were taken varied between sustained-remission and progressing patients. Under therapy, public clonotypes either contracted or stayed stable, and they were uncommon.

With cryopreserved PBMCs as the source, roughly 1.8 micrograms of genomic DNA went to TCR beta libraries. The table came from immunoSEQ multiplex PCR; TCRdb's copy has only in-frame clones and leaves some out. The table lists roughly 180,000 clones, 72% of them singletons. Trimming removed 6 bases from V and 8 bases from J; junction bases left unmatched: 6. CDR1 is LNHNV and CDR2 is YYDKDF in the germline V gene (reference sequence). The CDR3 extends over 15 amino acids. The sample consisted of PBMCs, taken after 24 months of ibrutinib treatment. The chain has TRBV15 and TRBJ1-6, with 11 bases matching TRBD1. This TCR was sampled from a human donor with chronic lymphocytic leukemia. The CDR3 here is CATRSLGQGDSPLHF. The CDR3 DNA reads TGTGCCACCAGAAGCTTGGGACAGGGGGATTCACCCCTCCACTTT.